The next 8 T cell receptor beta chains were all read from a single sample in a study of T cells in Graves' hyperthyroidism and ophthalmopathy. RNA transcripts provided the source from which TCR beta CDR3 regions were amplified. In the first-round RT-PCR of the TCR CDR3, the HTBI primer set was used. Each CDR3 protein is one row after TCRdb ran MiXCR on the multiplex PCR reads. The sample lists roughly 400,000 distinct CDR3 sequences; around a sixth were seen once. The sequencing input was blood. These receptors were collected from a woman under 30 with Graves' hyperthyroidism that later progressed to Graves' ophthalmopathy.

This clonotype was observed at least ten times. V gene TRBV6-6 combines with J gene TRBJ2-7; tentatively, D is TRBD1 (6 bases). This CDR3 region has 14 residues. Germline CDR1 reads MNHNY; CDR2 reads SVGAGI (reference sequence). The V end lost 0 bases, the J end lost 3 bases, and 9 bases lay between the germline ends. This CDR3 is CASSYSAGDYEQYF. DNA of the CDR3: TGTGCCAGCAGTTACTCGGCAGGGGACTACGAGCAGTACTTC.

With respect to this clonotype: One end of the junction is discordant with germline, which a read error may explain. V and J are TRBV5-1 and TRBJ2-2, with D maybe TRBD1 (5 bases). CDR1 and CDR2 (germline): SGHRS, YFSETQ. The CDR3 sequence is 14 residues long. This chain's CDR3 is CTSSQPGLAGELFF. CDR3 sequence (DNA): TGCACCAGCAGCCAGCCAGGGTTAGCCGGGGAGCTGTTTTTT. Full variable domain (outside the CDR3, taken from reference TRBV5-1 and TRBJ2-2): KAGVTQTPRYLIKTRGQQVTLSCSPISGHRSVSWYQQTPGQGLQFLFEYFSETQRNKGNFPGRFSGRQFSNSRSEMNVSTLELGDSALYLCTSSQPGLAGELFFGEGSRLTVL.

This clonotype was counted at least ten times. The chain has TRBV5-1 and TRBJ2-5, with D possibly matching TRBD1 (6 bases). The CDR3 is 15 residues long. The germline V gene has CDR1 SGHRS and CDR2 YFSETQ. The V gene lost 0 bases and the J gene lost 3 bases, with 12 bases spanning the gap. The CDR3 nucleotides are TGCGCCAGCAGCTTGGACAGCAGGGGAGAAGAGACCCAGTACTTC. It yields the protein CASSLDSRGEETQYF.

The chain recombines TRBV20-1 with TRBJ2-5; maybe TRBD2 (5 bases). This CDR3 has 16 residues. Looked up from germline, CDR1 is DFQATT and CDR2 is SNEGSKA (reference sequence). V was clipped by 6 bases and J by 0 bases, with 20 bases between them. CDR3 in amino acids: CSAHLLEERYQETQYF. CDR3 nucleotide sequence: TGCAGTGCCCATTTATTAGAGGAGCGGTACCAAGAGACCCAGTACTTC.

This chain links TRBV9 with TRBJ2-2; a weak D match, TRBD2 (7 bases). Trimming stripped 0 bases from V and 3 bases from J, with 15 bases between. This CDR3 is 17 amino acids long. Germline loops: CDR1 SGDLS, CDR2 YYNGEE. CDR3 DNA: TGTGCCAGCAGCGTAGCGGGGGCGGGAGCGGACACCGGGGAGCTGTTTTTT. Amino acids: CASSVAGAGADTGELFF.

This clonotype was counted ten times or more. The CDR3 region is CSAREGGPNQPQHF. The CDR3 region has the DNA TGCAGTGCTAGAGAGGGGGGCCCCAATCAGCCCCAGCATTTT. The gene calls are TRBV20-1 and TRBJ1-5, with a tentative D call TRBD1 (6 bases). Trimming shortened V by 0 bases and J by 3 bases, and 9 bases separated the two germline ends. The germline gives CDR1 DFQATT, CDR2 SNEGSKA (reference sequence). The CDR3 totals 14 residues.

Many counts were recorded for this clonotype. The chain carries TRBV6-1 and TRBJ2-1; D tentatively reads TRBD1 or TRBD2 (5 bases each). The CDR3 sequence is 12 residues long. Trimming left V 6 bases short and J 8 bases short, with 11 bases between. Germline lookup yields CDR1 MNHNS and CDR2 SASEGT. The CDR3 reads CASRGPAYEQFF. For the CDR3, the DNA is TGTGCCAGCAGGGGACCAGCATATGAGCAGTTCTTC.

The chain combines TRBV19 with TRBJ2-7; 7 positions match TRBD2. The trim removed 7 bases at V and 3 bases at J, leaving 15 bases unmatched. Germline loops: CDR1 LNHDA, CDR2 SQIVND (reference sequence). The CDR3 is 16 amino acids. In nucleotides, the CDR3 is TGTGCCAGTACCCTACGACCGGGACTACCGCTCTACGAGCAGTACTTC. Amino acids: CASTLRPGLPLYEQYF.